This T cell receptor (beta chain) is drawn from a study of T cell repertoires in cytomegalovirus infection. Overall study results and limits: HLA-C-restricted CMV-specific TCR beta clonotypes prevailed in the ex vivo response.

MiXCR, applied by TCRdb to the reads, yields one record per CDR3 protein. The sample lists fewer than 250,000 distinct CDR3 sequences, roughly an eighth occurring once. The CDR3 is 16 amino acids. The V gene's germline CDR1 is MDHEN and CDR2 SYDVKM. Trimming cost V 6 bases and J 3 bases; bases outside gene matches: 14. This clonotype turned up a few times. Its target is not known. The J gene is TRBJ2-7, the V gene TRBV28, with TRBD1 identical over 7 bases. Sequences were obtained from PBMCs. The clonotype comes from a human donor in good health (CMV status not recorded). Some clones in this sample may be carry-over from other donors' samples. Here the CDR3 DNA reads TGTGCCAGCAGGAGAGAGGGACAGCTAAAAAACTACGAGCAGTACTTC. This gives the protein CASRREGQLKNYEQYF.